The TCR beta chain described here comes from a study of blood T cell repertoires in COVID-19. Study-level background: COVID-19 samples from acute and convalescent phases originated in the United States, Italy and Spain. Sample material is recorded as cDNA or gDNA derived from T cells, B-cell-depleted T cells, or PBMCs.

The repertoire was sequenced with immunoSEQ multiplex PCR; TCRdb's copy has only in-frame clones and lacks some. In the table there are around 65,000 clones, under 85% of which are singletons. Sequences were obtained from peripheral blood. The sequence derives from a woman aged 80 or over with active or convalescent COVID-19.

Written as DNA, the CDR3 is TGTGCCAGTAGGGGACAGGGGAACTATGGCTACACCTTC. Translation: CASRGQGNYGYTF. This rearrangement joins TRBV19 to TRBJ1-2; 10 nucleotides match TRBD1. Germline CDR1 is LNHDA and CDR2 is SQIVND (reference sequence). After removal of 6 bases from V and 2 bases from J, the junction contained 0 bases not matched to a gene. CDR3 length equals 13 residues.